The next 16 T cell receptor beta chains were all read from a single sample in a study of T cells in localized non-small cell lung cancer. Assay used: immunoSEQ multiplex PCR; TCRdb lists only in-frame clones, some missing. This table holds around 78,000 clones, around 84% found once. This material consisted of peripheral blood, taken before any cancer treatment. These receptors were obtained from a female donor older than 55 with stage I lung adenocarcinoma.

In regard to this clone: The germline gene is not matched at one end of the junction; a read error may be the cause. This chain links TRBV7-7 with TRBJ2-2; D is ambiguous. CDR3 length equals 13 residues. Per the germline V gene, CDR1 is SSHAT and CDR2 is FNYEAQ (reference sequence). The CDR3 nucleotides read TGTGCTAGCAGCTTAGGCAACACCGGGGAGCTGTTTTTT. Encoded protein: CASSLGNTGELFF. Supplemented by reference TRBV7-7 and TRBJ2-2, the full variable domain reads GAGVSQSPRYKVTKRGQDVTLRCDPISSHATLYWYQQALGQGPEFLTYFNYEAQPDKSGLPSDRFSAERPEGSISTLTIQRTEQRDSAMYRCASSLGNTGELFFGEGSRLTVL.

V usage is TRBV7-2 and J usage is TRBJ1-6; no clear D gene. Germline CDR1 and CDR2: SGHTA and FQGNSA. The CDR3 extends over 14 amino acids. The germline V and J ends were trimmed by 0 bases and 10 bases, with 10 bases remaining between them. The CDR3 here is CASSLASTNSPLHF. The CDR3 nucleotides read TGTGCCAGCAGCTTAGCGTCGACAAACTCACCCCTCCACTTT.

As for this clone: This CDR3 is also generated by other DNA sequences in the sample. The DNA for the CDR3 is TGTGCCAGCTCCAGGGGTTACGAGCAGTACTTC. Translation gives CASSRGYEQYF. J is TRBJ2-7 and V is TRBV6-6; a weak D match, TRBD1 (6 bases). The CDR3 has 11 amino acids. Trimming took off 8 bases at V and 4 bases at J, with 9 bases between the two ends. Germline-derived CDR1 and CDR2 are MNHNY and SVGAGI (reference sequence).

The V gene is TRBV11-2, the J gene TRBJ2-7; 13 nucleotides agree with TRBD2. V lost 5 bases and J lost 7; bases outside the gene matches: 8. Germline-derived CDR1 and CDR2 are SGHAT and FQNNGV. This CDR3 is built from 15 residues. CDR3: CASSTWTSGGAEQYF. In DNA, the CDR3 is TGTGCCAGCAGCACATGGACTAGCGGGGGAGCAGAGCAGTACTTC.

This rearrangement joins TRBV28 to TRBJ2-2; D not certain. The CDR3 runs to 14 residues. Per the germline V gene, CDR1 is MDHEN and CDR2 is SYDVKM. With 5 bases removed from V and 0 bases from J, the gap between germline ends came to 7 bases. In DNA form, the CDR3 reads TGTGCCAGCAGTACCAACGCGAACACCGGGGAGCTGTTTTTT. Its translation is CASSTNANTGELFF.

V and J are TRBV29-1 and TRBJ2-2; tentatively, D is TRBD2 (5 bases). Trimming cost V 7 bases and J 6 bases, with 6 bases left between them. This CDR3 contains 10 residues. Germline CDR1 reads SQVTM; CDR2 reads ANQGSEA. The CDR3, as DNA: TGCAGCGCCGGGGCCGGGGAGCTGTTTTTT. Translating it yields CSAGAGELFF.

V and J are TRBV7-6 and TRBJ2-5; 13 nucleotides agree with TRBD2. The CDR3 runs 16 residues. Germline assignment: CDR1 SGHVS and CDR2 FNYEAQ. V lost 5 bases and J lost 4; bases outside the gene matches: 7. This CDR3 reads CASSATLAGGRETQYF. Written as DNA, the CDR3 is TGTGCCAGCAGCGCAACACTAGCGGGGGGGCGAGAGACCCAGTACTTC.

The chain has TRBV9 and TRBJ2-1, with 15 bases lining up with TRBD2. The CDR3 is made up of 17 amino acids. Germline V gene lookup returns CDR1 SGDLS and CDR2 YYNGEE. J gave up 2 bases and V 4 bases, and 4 bases lay outside the gene matches. The CDR3 spells CASSPGLAGGAYNEQFF. CDR3 in DNA: TGTGCCAGCAGCCCGGGACTAGCGGGAGGAGCCTACAATGAGCAGTTCTTC.

This chain uses TRBV11-2 with TRBJ2-1; 8 nucleotides agree with TRBD2. After removal of 4 bases from V and 10 bases from J, the junction contained 12 bases not matched to a gene. This CDR3 has 15 residues. The germline gives CDR1 SGHAT, CDR2 FQNNGV. The CDR3 loop reads CASSYNSGGPWEQFF. CDR3 coding DNA: TGTGCCAGCAGCTACAATTCGGGAGGGCCATGGGAGCAGTTCTTC.

The CDR3 nucleotides read TGTGCCAGCAGCCTCGGGTGGGCTAGCAATCAGCCCCAGCATTTT. Translation: CASSLGWASNQPQHF. V is TRBV5-6 and J is TRBJ1-5; no definite D call. The CDR3 totals 15 residues. V was shortened by 4 bases and J by 0 bases, with 11 bases between the two germline ends. Germline CDR1 is SGHDT and CDR2 is YYEEEE.

The chain recombines TRBV6-1 with TRBJ1-3; D not resolved. Germline V lookup: CDR1 MNHNS, CDR2 SASEGT. This CDR3 has 14 residues. V was clipped by 10 bases and J by 0 bases, with 13 bases between them. The CDR3 is CATLRVSSGNTIYF. The DNA of the CDR3 is TGTGCCACCCTTAGGGTCTCCTCTGGAAACACCATATATTTT.

The chain is built from TRBV7-2 and TRBJ1-1; 11 bases agree with TRBD1. With V trimmed by 1 base and J by 7 bases, 11 bases remained unmatched. CDR1 is SGHTA, CDR2 FQGNSA, per germline. The CDR3 sequence is 17 residues long. The DNA of the CDR3 is TGTGCCAGCAGCTTAGTAGTGAGGACAGGGGGCAGGGGTGAAGCTTTCTTT. Translating it yields CASSLVVRTGGRGEAFF.

This chain joins TRBV7-6 and TRBJ1-1, with D possibly being TRBD1 (6 bases). Trimming removed 2 bases at V and 3 bases at J, with 19 bases between. The CDR3 length is 17 residues. The germline CDR1 and CDR2 sequences are SGHVS and FNYEAQ. The CDR3 DNA sequence: TGTGCCAGCAGCTTAATACGATTGGGGGGGCTAGACACTGAAGCTTTCTTT. Encoded protein: CASSLIRLGGLDTEAFF.

The rearrangement links TRBV28 to TRBJ2-7, with D maybe TRBD2 (5 bases). The V end lost 4 bases, the J end lost 2 bases, and 15 bases lay between the germline ends. Germline V CDR1 and CDR2: MDHEN, SYDVKM. The CDR3 sequence is 15 residues long. CDR3 region: CASSSQGGWTYEQYF. The CDR3 region has the DNA TGTGCCAGCAGTTCCCAAGGCGGGTGGACCTACGAGCAGTACTTC.

This clone was seen a handful of times. The rearrangement joins TRBV30 to TRBJ1-4; no clear D gene. CDR3 size: 14 residues. Trimming left V 3 bases short and J 4 bases short, with 12 bases between. CDR1 and CDR2 from the germline V gene are GTSNPN and SVGIG (reference sequence). CDR3 residues: CAWSPGGVNEKLFF. The CDR3 DNA reads as TGTGCCTGGAGCCCCGGAGGCGTTAATGAAAAACTGTTTTTT.

The genes are TRBV4-1 and TRBJ1-2; TRBD1 matches 7 bases. Trimming removed 2 bases from V and 4 bases from J; junction bases left unmatched: 4. The CDR3 is made up of 14 amino acids. The germline V gene encodes CDR1 MGHRA and CDR2 YSYEKL. The CDR3 is CASSQMGQSYGYTF. CDR3 in DNA: TGCGCCAGCAGCCAAATGGGACAGTCCTATGGCTACACCTTC.